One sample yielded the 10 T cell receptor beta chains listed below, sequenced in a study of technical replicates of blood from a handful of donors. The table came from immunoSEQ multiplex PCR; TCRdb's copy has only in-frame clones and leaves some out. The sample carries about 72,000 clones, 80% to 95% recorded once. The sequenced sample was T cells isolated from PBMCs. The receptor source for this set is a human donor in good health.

The CDR3: CASSLLLGRGLTYEQYF. In DNA form, the CDR3 reads TGTGCCAGCAGCTTACTACTAGGCAGGGGCCTAACCTACGAGCAGTACTTC. The chain links TRBV7-2 to TRBJ2-7; the D gene is possibly TRBD1 (6 bases). The length of the CDR3 is 17 residues. The V and J ends lost 2 bases and 2 bases respectively, with 19 bases between them. Germline V lookup: CDR1 SGHTA, CDR2 FQGNSA.

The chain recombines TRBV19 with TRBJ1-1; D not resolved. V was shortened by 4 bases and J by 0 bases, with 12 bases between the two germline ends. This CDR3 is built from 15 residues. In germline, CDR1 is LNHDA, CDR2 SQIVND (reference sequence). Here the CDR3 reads CASSKLVLVNTEAFF. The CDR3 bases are TGTGCCAGTAGTAAGTTGGTCCTAGTGAACACTGAAGCTTTCTTT.

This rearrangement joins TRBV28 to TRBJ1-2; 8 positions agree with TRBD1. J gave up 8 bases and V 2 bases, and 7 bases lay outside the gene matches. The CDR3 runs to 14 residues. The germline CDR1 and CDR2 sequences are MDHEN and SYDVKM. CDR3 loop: CASSLILTGEGYTF. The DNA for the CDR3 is TGTGCCAGCAGTTTAATCTTGACAGGGGAAGGCTACACCTTC.

The CDR3 sequence is CASSQVLGELFF. CDR3 DNA: TGTGCCAGTAGTCAGGTTTTGGGGGAGCTGTTTTTT. This chain connects TRBV19 to TRBJ2-2; no clear D. V was pared by 5 bases and J by 8 bases, with 9 bases between. Germline V gene data show CDR1 as LNHDA and CDR2 as SQIVND (reference sequence). This CDR3 has 12 residues.

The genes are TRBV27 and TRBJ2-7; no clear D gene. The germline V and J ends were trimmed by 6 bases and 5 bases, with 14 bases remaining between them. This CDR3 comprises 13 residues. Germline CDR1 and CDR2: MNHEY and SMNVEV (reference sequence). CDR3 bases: TGTGCCAGCAGCCCTAGTTTCTCTAACGAGCAGTACTTC. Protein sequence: CASSPSFSNEQYF.

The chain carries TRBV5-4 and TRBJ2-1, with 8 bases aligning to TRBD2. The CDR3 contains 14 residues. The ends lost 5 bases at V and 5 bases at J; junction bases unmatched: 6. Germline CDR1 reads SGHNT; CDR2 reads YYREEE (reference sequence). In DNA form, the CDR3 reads TGTGCCAGCAGTGGACTAGCTGGAAACAATGAGCAGTTCTTC. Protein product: CASSGLAGNNEQFF. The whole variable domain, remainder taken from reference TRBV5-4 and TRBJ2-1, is ETGVTQSPTHLIKTRGQQVTLRCSSQSGHNTVSWYQQALGQGPQFIFQYYREEENGRGNFPPRFSGLQFPNYSSELNVNALELDDSALYLCASSGLAGNNEQFFGPGTRLTVL.

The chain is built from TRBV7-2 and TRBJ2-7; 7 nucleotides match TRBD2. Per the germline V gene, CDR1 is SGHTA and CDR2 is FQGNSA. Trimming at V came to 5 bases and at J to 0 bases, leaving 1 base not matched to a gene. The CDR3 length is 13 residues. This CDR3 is CASSPSGSYEQYF. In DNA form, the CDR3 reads TGTGCCAGCAGCCCTAGCGGCTCCTACGAGCAGTACTTC.

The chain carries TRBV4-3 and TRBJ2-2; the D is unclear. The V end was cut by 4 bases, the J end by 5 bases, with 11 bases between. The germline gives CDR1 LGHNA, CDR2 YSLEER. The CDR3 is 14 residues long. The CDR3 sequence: CASSRLTGTGELFF. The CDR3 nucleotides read TGCGCCAGCAGCCGCCTAACCGGGACCGGGGAGCTGTTTTTT.

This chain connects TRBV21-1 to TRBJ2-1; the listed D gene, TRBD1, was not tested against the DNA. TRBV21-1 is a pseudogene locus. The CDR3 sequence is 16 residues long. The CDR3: CASSFTPSGVNNEQFF. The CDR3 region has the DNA TGTGCCAGCAGCTTCACCCCCTCAGGGGTAAACAATGAGCAGTTCTTC.

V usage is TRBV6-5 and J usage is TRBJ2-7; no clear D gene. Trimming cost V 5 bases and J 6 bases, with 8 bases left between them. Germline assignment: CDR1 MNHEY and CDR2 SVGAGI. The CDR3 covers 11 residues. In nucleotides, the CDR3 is TGTGCCAGCAGTCAGCCAGGCGAGCAGTACTTC. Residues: CASSQPGEQYF.